This T cell receptor (beta chain) was captured by sequencing in a study of control samples from healthy donors and cancer patients. Profiling relied on immunoSEQ multiplex PCR, and the TCRdb table lists in-frame clones only, not all of them. The sample holds tens of thousands of clones; less than 90% are singletons and the top ten take 9.5% to 10%. The CDR3 is made up of 13 amino acids. Trimming removed 5 bases at V and 4 bases at J, with 11 bases between. Germline V gene lookup returns CDR1 MNHEY and CDR2 SMNVEV (reference sequence). The sample comprised PBMCs. The V call is TRBV27, the J call TRBJ1-1; possibly TRBD1 for D (6 bases). The TCR originated in a woman between 45 and 60 years old with colorectal cancer. The CDR3 sequence: CASSLGQFTEAFF. The CDR3 region has the DNA TGTGCCAGCAGTCTCGGACAGTTCACTGAAGCTTTCTTT.